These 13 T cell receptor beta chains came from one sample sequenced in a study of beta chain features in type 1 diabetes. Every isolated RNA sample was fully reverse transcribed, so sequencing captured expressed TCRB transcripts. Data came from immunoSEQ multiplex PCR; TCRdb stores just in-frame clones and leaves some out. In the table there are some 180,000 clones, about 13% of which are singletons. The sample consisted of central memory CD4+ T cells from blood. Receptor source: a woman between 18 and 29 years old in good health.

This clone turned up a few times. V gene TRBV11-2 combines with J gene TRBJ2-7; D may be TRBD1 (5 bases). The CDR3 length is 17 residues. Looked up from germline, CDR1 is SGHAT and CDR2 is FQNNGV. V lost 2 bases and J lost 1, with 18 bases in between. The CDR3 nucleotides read TGTGCCAGCAGCTTAAGATGGGGCCAGTCTAGGTCCTACGAGCAGTACTTC. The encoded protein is CASSLRWGQSRSYEQYF.

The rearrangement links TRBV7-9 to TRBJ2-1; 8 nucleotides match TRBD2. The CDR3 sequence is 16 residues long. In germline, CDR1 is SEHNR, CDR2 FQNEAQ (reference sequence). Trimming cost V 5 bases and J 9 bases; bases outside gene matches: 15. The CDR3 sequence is CASSHHSGIAFAEQFF. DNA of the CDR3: TGTGCCAGCAGCCATCATAGCGGGATAGCATTCGCTGAGCAGTTCTTC.

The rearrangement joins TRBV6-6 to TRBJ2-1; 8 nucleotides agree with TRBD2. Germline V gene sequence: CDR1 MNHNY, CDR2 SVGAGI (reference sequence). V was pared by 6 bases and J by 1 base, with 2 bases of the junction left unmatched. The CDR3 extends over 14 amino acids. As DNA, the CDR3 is TGTGCCAGCAGGGTAGCGGGATCCTACAATGAGCAGTTCTTC. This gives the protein CASRVAGSYNEQFF.

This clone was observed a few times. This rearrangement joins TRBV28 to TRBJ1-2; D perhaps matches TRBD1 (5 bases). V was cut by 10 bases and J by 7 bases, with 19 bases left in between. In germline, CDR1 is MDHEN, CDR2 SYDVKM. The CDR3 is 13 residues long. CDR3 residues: CATPRPREGGYTF. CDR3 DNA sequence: TGTGCCACCCCACGGCCCAGGGAGGGTGGCTACACCTTC.

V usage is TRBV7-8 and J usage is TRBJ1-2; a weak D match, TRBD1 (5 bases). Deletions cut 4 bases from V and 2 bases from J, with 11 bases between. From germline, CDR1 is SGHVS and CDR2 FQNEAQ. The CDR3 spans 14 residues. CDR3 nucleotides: TGTGCCAGCAGCTCCAGGGAGGCAAACTATGGCTACACCTTC. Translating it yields CASSSREANYGYTF.

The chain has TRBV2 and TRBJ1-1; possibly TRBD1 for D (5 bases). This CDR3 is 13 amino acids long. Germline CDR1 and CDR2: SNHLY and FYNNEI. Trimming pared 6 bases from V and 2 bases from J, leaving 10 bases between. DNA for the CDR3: TGTGCCAGCAGCTCCGACAGTAACACTGAAGCTTTCTTT. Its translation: CASSSDSNTEAFF.

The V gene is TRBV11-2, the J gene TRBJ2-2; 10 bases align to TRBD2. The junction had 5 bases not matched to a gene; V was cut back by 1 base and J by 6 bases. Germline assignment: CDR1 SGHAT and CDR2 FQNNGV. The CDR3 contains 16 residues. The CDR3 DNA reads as TGTGCCAGCAGCTTAGCAGCGGGAGGGCCGTCCGGGGAGCTGTTTTTT. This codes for CASSLAAGGPSGELFF.

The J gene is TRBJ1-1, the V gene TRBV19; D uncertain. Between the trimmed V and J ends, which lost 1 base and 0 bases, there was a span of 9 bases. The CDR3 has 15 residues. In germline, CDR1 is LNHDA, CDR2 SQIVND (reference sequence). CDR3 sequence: CASSIARLMNTEAFF. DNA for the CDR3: TGTGCCAGTAGTATAGCGAGGCTCATGAACACTGAAGCTTTCTTT.

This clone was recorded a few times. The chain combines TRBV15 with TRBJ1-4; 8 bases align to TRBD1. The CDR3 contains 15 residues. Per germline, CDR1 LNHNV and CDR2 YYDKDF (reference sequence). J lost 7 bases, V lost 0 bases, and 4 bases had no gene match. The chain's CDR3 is CATSRDQGAGEKLFF. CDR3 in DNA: TGTGCCACCAGCAGAGACCAGGGGGCGGGTGAAAAACTGTTTTTT.

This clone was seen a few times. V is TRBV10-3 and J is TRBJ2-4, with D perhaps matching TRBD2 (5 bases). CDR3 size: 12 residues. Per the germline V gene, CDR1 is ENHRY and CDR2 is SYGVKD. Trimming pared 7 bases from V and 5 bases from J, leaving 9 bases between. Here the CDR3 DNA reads TGTGCCATCAAGGGCGGGCAAAACATTCAGTACTTC. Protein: CAIKGGQNIQYF.

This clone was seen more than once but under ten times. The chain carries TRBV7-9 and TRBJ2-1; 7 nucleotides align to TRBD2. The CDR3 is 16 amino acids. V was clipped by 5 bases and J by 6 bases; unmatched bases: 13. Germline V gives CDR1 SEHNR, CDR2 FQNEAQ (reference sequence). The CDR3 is CASSPNLADRGNEQFF. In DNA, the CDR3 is TGTGCCAGCAGCCCGAACCTAGCGGACCGAGGCAATGAGCAGTTCTTC.

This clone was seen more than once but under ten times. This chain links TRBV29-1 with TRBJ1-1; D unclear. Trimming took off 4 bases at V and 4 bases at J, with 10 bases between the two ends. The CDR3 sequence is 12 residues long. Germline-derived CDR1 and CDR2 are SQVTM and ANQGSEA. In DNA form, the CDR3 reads TGCAGCGTTGTTAAGCGGGTCACTGAAGCTTTCTTT. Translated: CSVVKRVTEAFF.

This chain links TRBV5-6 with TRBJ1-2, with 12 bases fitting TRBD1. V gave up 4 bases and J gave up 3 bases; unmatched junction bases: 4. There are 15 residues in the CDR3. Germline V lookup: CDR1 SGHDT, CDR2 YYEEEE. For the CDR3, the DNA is TGTGCCAGCAGCGTGCGGGACAGGGGGCACTATGGCTACACCTTC. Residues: CASSVRDRGHYGYTF.